This TCR beta chain was documented in a study of blood T cell repertoires in COVID-19. Germline loops: CDR1 SGHVS, CDR2 FQNEAQ. V was clipped by 0 bases and J by 1 base; unmatched bases: 7. This CDR3 has 17 residues. The protocol was immunoSEQ multiplex PCR, while the TCRdb copy is restricted to in-frame clones and leaves out a portion. The sample comprises 200,000 to 250,000 clones, 80% to 95% of which are singletons, and around 0.84% rests with the top ten. This chain connects TRBV7-8 to TRBJ2-7; the match to TRBD1 covers 9 bases. This sequence originates from a man in his sixties with COVID-19, enrolled during active disease. The sequenced sample was peripheral blood. CDR3 region: CASSLALGQGSSYEQYF. As DNA, the CDR3 is TGTGCCAGCAGCTTAGCGCTAGGACAGGGGTCGTCCTACGAGCAGTACTTC.